This T cell receptor beta chain was captured by sequencing in a study of T cells after yellow fever vaccination (dated by TCRdb to about 2019). With respect to the entire study: Libraries from fractions with low cell numbers were prepared with the SMART-Seq v4 Ultra Low Input RNA kit. Bulk TCR alpha and beta repertoires were sequenced longitudinally to track T-cell clones before and after primary and booster YFV17D yellow fever vaccination. Two healthy male donors, one aged 18 to 30 and one aged 30 to 40 years, made up the cohort. Bulk PBMC replicates and cell subsets were isolated from blood drawn at multiple timepoints before and after both primary and secondary immunization. The paper's findings and limits, for the study overall: Because only a couple of donors were included in the study, the extent to which the findings can be generalized is limited. After the booster, most of the clones that had expanded following primary vaccination were detected again (roughly 96% of CD4 and 85% to 90% of CD8), which suggests that memory was broadly maintained. Compared with the primary T-cell response, the secondary T-cell response was faster but weaker, reaching its peak on day 5 rather than on day 15. Computational filtering was required because FACS-sorted repertoires could contain abundant contaminating clonotypes from the bulk population. A small fraction of clonotypes appeared in both the CD4 and CD8 compartments, likely as a result of convergent recombination.

The treatment or condition label corresponds to: live attenuated yellow fever vaccine strain. At every blood-draw timepoint, two biological replicates of bulk PBMCs were collected. PBMCs were isolated from peripheral blood using a standard Ficoll-Paque protocol. TriZol was used to extract RNA from bulk PBMCs, CD4 and CD8 fractions, and dextramer-positive and dextramer-negative fractions. Notes on this clonotype: Its antigen remains undetermined. No clone much larger than this one lies a single base away; base qualities are absent.

Synthesis of TCR cDNA relied on 5'RACE template switching, a step that introduced a universal primer site along with unique molecular identifiers. Priming of cDNA synthesis was performed from both the TCR alpha and TCR beta constant segments. Two PCR steps were used to amplify libraries, with sample barcodes and sequencing adapters being added in the second step. Sequencing of libraries was performed on Illumina HiSeq 2500 (2x100 bp) or NovaSeq (2x150 bp). Per the authors' processing: MIGEC was used to demultiplex reads and collapse the reads into UMI consensus sequences, and MiXCR was used for V(D)J alignment. Using edgeR on replicate PBMC samples, clonotypes were called vaccine-responding if FDR was below 0.01 and the log2 fold change was above 5 up to day 15. Each bulk clonotype received a CD4 or CD8 identity based on whether the sequenced CD4 or CD8 repertoire contained that clonotype at higher abundance. TCRdb reran the public reads through fastp at Q25 and MiXCR, keeping productive beta chains. Identical CDR3 proteins give one entry, which carries the most common genes and DNA. TCRdb's processing, not the authors', yielded these V and J calls. Here the sample has 620,000 or so distinct CDR3 sequences; about 15% occur a single time. Together, the top ten hold approximately 15% of the sample.

The receptor comes from a man aged 18 to 35 who received the YFV17D yellow fever vaccine. The starting material was PBMCs, obtained less than 6 days after the first yellow fever vaccination.

The encoded CDR3 is CAWTLGGGQNEQFF. The sequenced DNA: TGTGCCTGGACCTTAGGGGGGGGTCAGAATGAGCAGTTCTTC. Recombination joined TRBV30 with TRBJ2-1; a weak D assignment points to TRBD2 (7 bases agree). The trim is 4 bases for V and 7 bases for J, with a gap of 17 bases between the germline ends. Via the germline V gene (reference sequence), CDR1 is GTSNPN and CDR2 SVGIG. Inclusive of the bounding cysteine and phenylalanine, the CDR3 is 14 residues long. Left in the record is the CDR3 DNA by itself, 42 bases read in frame from the first base.